This T cell receptor (beta chain) was obtained from a study of stem cell transplantation in POMP-related autoinflammatory disease. Turning to the study itself: Neutrophil and platelet engraftment from the graft donor was 100% through one year after transplant. Overall study results and limits: In PRAID patients, the number of distinct TRB V-J gene pairings was restricted.

The data were produced by immunoSEQ multiplex PCR, yet TCRdb's version contains in-frame clones alone and is incomplete. Of tens of thousands of clones listed, approximately 91% are singletons. Prominent immunodeficiency with autoinflammation defined PRAID. About this clone itself: As yet, its antigen is unknown.

The CDR3 is 12 residues long. The germline V gene has CDR1 SGHVS and CDR2 FNYEAQ. Sequencing used CD4+ T cells from PBMCs, obtained after stem cell transplantation. This clonotype originated in a human patient with POMP-related autoinflammation and immune dysregulation (PRAID). Some T cells could come from the graft donor. The gene calls are TRBV7-6 and TRBJ2-2; the D call may be TRBD1 or TRBD2 (6 bases each). The CDR3 loop reads CAGGGLAGELFF. DNA for the CDR3: TGTGCTGGAGGGGGGTTGGCCGGGGAGCTGTTTTTT.